Included here is one T cell receptor (beta chain) sequence, with context. A single record per CDR3 protein comes from TCRdb applying MiXCR to the 5' RACE reads. The data contain about 400,000 distinct CDR3 sequences, around 17% of them singletons. This entry comes from a study of T-cell memory formation after mild COVID-19. The CDR3 runs 13 residues. Trimming cost V 2 bases and J 10 bases, with 11 bases left between them. Germline CDR1 reads MNHEY; CDR2 reads SMNVEV (reference sequence). V and J are TRBV27 and TRBJ2-2; D unclear. The sequenced sample consisted of PBMCs or a T cell subset sorted from them (not recorded which). The sequence was collected from a man in his late teens or twenties who had mild COVID-19 (a few samples of this study predate the infection). Cell type and time point are not known. The CDR3 region has the DNA TGTGCCAGCAGTTTAAGCGCGGACGTGGAGCTGTTTTTT. It codes for CASSLSADVELFF.